This entry is about one TCR beta chain. The CDR3 is 14 amino acids. TCRdb processed the 5' RACE reads again and assigns one entry to each CDR3 protein, with no DNA. This repertoire includes over 150,000 distinct CDR3 sequences. The sample belongs to a study of monozygotic twins with inflammatory bowel disease. Specimen: blood. The clonotype was recovered from a human donor with ulcerative colitis or Crohn's disease, or a healthy co-twin of an affected twin (not recorded which). This chain uses TRBV12-3 or TRBV12-4 with TRBJ2-7. The CDR3: CASSFSGSSYEQYF.